What follows is one T cell receptor (beta chain) and its context. This specimen belongs to a study of T cell responses to AZD1222 COVID-19 vaccine. The CDR3 is 13 residues long. The germline gives CDR1 LNHDA, CDR2 SQIVND (reference sequence). With V trimmed by 7 bases and J by 4 bases, 6 bases remained unmatched. The data were produced by immunoSEQ multiplex PCR, yet TCRdb's version contains in-frame clones alone and is incomplete. This sample yields 110,000 to 150,000 clones, of which approximately 90% are seen a single time; about 3% belongs to the top ten. The sequencing here drew on peripheral blood, taken on day 0 of AZD1222 vaccination. The source of this sequence is an adult in good health. V and J are TRBV19 and TRBJ1-2, with 7 bases fitting TRBD1. CDR3 amino acids: CASKNRDSYGYTF. CDR3 nucleotides: TGTGCCAGTAAAAACCGGGACAGCTATGGCTACACCTTC.